The text below deals with one T cell receptor (beta chain). From germline, CDR1 is SGHAT and CDR2 FQNNGV. The ends lost 5 bases at V and 1 base at J; junction bases unmatched: 9. CDR3 size: 16 residues. Primers: 60 Vbeta forward and 13 Jbeta reverse. Profiling relied on immunoSEQ multiplex PCR, and the TCRdb table lists in-frame clones only, not all of them. In the table there are about 110,000 clones, approximately 81% of which are singletons. The data originate from a study of cytomegalovirus exposure and HLA in healthy donors. Study overall: Out of 170 million or so T cells, an earlier analysis found some 110 million unique TCR beta sequences in total.

This chain connects TRBV11-2 to TRBJ2-3; 7 nucleotides match TRBD2. Sequencing was performed on PBMCs. The sequence derives from a man younger than 40 in good health and CMV-seronegative. The DNA of the CDR3 is TGTGCCAGCAGCGGGGAGCGGGAAAGAGGCACAGATACGCAGTATTTT. It is translated as CASSGERERGTDTQYF.